Presented here are 6 T cell receptor beta chains from one specimen sequenced in a study of T cells in Graves' hyperthyroidism and ophthalmopathy. The source material, RNA transcripts, was used to amplify TCR beta CDR3 regions. The HTBI set primed first-round TCR CDR3 RT-PCR. Each CDR3 protein is one row after TCRdb ran MiXCR on the multiplex PCR reads. The sample contains hundreds of thousands of distinct CDR3 sequences, about 20% of which appear only once. The sequenced material came from blood. These receptors all come from a man aged 35 to 55 with Graves' ophthalmopathy.

J is TRBJ1-2 and V is TRBV20-1; D gene ambiguous. The CDR3 has 11 amino acids. The ends were cut back, 5 bases at V and 4 bases at J, with 8 bases in the middle. CDR1 and CDR2 from the germline V gene are DFQATT and SNEGSKA (reference sequence). The CDR3 sequence is CSAPSSYGYTF. The CDR3, as DNA: TGCAGTGCTCCGAGTAGCTATGGCTACACCTTC.

This clonotype was counted a few times. The CDR3 reads CASSPKDRGGYEQYF. The CDR3 nucleotides are TGTGCCAGCAGTCCAAAGGACAGGGGAGGGTACGAGCAGTACTTC. The V call is TRBV27, the J call TRBJ2-7; TRBD1 matches at 9 bases. The CDR3 has 15 amino acids. The ends lost 5 bases at V and 4 bases at J; junction bases unmatched: 9. CDR1 and CDR2 (germline): MNHEY, SMNVEV (reference sequence).

The rearrangement uses TRBV29-1 and TRBJ1-4, with 9 bases lining up with TRBD1. Germline trimming cut 5 bases from V and 10 bases from J; bases unmatched to any gene: 2. The germline V gene encodes CDR1 SQVTM and CDR2 ANQGSEA. The CDR3 is 11 amino acids. CDR3 sequence (DNA): TGCAGCGTTTGGACAGGGGTAAAACTGTTTTTT. Translating it yields CSVWTGVKLFF.

The V and J genes are TRBV5-1 and TRBJ1-6; no definite D call. The CDR3 consists of 15 residues. In germline, CDR1 is SGHRS, CDR2 YFSETQ. Trimming left V 4 bases short and J 5 bases short, with 13 bases between. CDR3 coding DNA: TGCGCCAGCAGCCCGGCAGGAGGAAATAATTCACCCCTCCACTTT. Its translation is CASSPAGGNNSPLHF.

This clonotype was detected only a few times. The chain carries TRBV18 and TRBJ1-4; D ambiguous. From germline, CDR1 is KGHSH and CDR2 LQKENI. The CDR3 is 14 amino acids. V was clipped by 5 bases and J by 4 bases, with 11 bases between them. CDR3 bases: TGTGCCAGCTCAACCTCTGGCAGTAATGAAAAACTGTTTTTT. It specifies CASSTSGSNEKLFF.

This clonotype was seen repeatedly, ten times or more. The genes are TRBV30 and TRBJ1-1; D is uncertain. V lost 0 bases and J 14 bases, leaving 13 bases between the germline ends. Looked up from germline, CDR1 is GTSNPN and CDR2 is SVGIG (reference sequence). The CDR3 is 11 amino acids. CDR3 DNA: TGTGCCTGGAGTGTAAGCACGGCGGTATTCTTT. It codes for CAWSVSTAVFF.